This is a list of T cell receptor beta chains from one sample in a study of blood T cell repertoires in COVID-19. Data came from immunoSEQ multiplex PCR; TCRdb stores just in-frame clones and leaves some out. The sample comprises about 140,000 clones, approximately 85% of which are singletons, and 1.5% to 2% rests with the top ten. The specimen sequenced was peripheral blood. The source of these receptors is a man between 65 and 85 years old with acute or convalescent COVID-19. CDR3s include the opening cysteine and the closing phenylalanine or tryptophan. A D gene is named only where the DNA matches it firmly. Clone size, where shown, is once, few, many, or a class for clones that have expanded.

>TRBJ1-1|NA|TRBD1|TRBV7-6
CASSFHDRANTEAFF
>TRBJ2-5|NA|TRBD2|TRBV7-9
CASSLGASGMLETQYF
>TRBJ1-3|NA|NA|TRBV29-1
CSVRLLRPGNTIYF
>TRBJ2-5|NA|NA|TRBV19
CASSINAGRETQYF
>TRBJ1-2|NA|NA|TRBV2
CASSEGWGYGYTF
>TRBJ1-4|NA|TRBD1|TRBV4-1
CASSRIPGTGVEKLFF
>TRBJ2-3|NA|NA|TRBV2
CASSALTSTDTQYF
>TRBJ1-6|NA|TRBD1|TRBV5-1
CASSLADRADSPLHF
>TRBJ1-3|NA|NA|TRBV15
CATSRDRQIGNTIYF
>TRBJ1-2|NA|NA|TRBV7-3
CASSLTPRSSSYTF
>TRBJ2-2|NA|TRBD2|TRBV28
CAGGTSGVTEKLFF
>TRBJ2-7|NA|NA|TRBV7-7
CASSLSRDYEQYF
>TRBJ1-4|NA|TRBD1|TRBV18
CASSPPGQGNEKLFF
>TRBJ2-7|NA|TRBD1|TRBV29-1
CSASRTGGLSTEQYF
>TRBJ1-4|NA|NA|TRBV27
CASSLWAGLNEKLFF
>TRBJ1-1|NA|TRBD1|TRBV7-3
CASSQGVGENTEAFF
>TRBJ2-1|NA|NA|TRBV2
CASSQQGNEQFF
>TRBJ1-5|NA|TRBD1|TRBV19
CASLAGQGARGNQPQHF
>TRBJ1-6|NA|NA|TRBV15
CATSRLFAGLNNSPLHF
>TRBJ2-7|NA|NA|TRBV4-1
CASSQVTSDEQYF
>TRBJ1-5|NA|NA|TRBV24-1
CATSDSLGEQPQHF
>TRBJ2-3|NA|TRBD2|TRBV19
CASRSSGRSTAQYF
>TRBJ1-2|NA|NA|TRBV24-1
CATSDLAGYGYTF
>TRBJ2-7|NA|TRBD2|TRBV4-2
CASSQGLADNYEQYF
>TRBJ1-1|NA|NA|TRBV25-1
CASFPPGGTEAFF
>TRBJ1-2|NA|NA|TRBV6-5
CASSYSGQGSYGYTF
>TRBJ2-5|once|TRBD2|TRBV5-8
CASSSGLAVETQYF
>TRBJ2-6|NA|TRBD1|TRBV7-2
CASSLTGAFSGANVLTF
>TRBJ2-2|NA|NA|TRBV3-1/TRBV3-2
CASSQEGQLGELFF
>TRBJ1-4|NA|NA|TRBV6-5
CASATGSYEKLFF
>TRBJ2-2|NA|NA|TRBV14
CASSQRGVGTVTGELFF
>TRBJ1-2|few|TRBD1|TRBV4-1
CASSQEGQGRNYGYTF
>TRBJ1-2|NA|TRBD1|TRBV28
CASRGQGTGRYGYTF
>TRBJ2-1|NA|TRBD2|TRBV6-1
CASSEAGGWSIEQFF
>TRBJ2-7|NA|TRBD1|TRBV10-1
CASSLSTGAYEQYF
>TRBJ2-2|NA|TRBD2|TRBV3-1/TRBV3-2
CASSVGSERGAQTGELFF
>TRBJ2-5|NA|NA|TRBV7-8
CATVDSFQETQYF
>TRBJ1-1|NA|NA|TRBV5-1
CASSPGQRMNTEAFF
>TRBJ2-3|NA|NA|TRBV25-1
CASSEYEVSDTQYF
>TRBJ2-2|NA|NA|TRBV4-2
CASSLSGAGENTGELFF
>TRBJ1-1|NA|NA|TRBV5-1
CASSIQGEKGAEAFF
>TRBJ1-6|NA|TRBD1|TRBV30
CAWSKGAGNSPLHF
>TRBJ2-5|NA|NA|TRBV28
CASSRPGSQETQYF
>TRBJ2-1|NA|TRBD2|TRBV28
CASSYEASGEWSAYNEQFF
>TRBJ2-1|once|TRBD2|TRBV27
CASSLTWGLAGYNEQFF
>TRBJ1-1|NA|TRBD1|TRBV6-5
CASSYRGQLNTEAFF
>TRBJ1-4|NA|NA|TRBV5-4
CASSLALNEKLFF
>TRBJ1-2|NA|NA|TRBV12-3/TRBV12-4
CASSFQGVAGYTF
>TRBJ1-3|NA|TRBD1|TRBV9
CASSPGDSRTTIYF
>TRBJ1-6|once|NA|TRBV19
CASTRREGNSPLHF